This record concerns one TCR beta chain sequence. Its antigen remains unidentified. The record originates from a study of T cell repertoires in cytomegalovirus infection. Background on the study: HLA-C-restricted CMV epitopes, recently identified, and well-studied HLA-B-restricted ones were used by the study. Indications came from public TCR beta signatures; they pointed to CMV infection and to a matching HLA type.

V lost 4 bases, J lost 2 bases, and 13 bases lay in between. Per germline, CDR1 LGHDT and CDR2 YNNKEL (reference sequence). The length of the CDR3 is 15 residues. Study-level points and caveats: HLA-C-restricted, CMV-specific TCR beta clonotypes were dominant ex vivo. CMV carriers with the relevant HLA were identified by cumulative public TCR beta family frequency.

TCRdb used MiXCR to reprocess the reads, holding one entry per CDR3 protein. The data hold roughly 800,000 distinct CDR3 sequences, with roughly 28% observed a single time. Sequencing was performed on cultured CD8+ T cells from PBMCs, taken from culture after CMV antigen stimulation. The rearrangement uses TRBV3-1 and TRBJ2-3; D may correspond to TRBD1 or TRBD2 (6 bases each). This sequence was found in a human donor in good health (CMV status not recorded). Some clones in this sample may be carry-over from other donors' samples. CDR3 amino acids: CASSPGAPFTDTQYF. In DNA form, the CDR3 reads TGTGCCAGCAGCCCGGGGGCCCCTTTCACAGATACGCAGTATTTT.